The source of this T cell receptor beta chain is a study of graft-versus-host responses after intestinal transplantation. Study background: Anti-thymocyte globulin induction, then tacrolimus and steroids for around three years, went to all recipients.

Plating of around 200,000 CFSE-labeled responder cells was done together with around 200,000 irradiated, violet-dye-labeled stimulator cells. Sorting was performed after the reaction on proliferating CFSE-low CD3+CD4+ and CD3+CD8+ responders. The data were produced by immunoSEQ multiplex PCR, yet TCRdb's version contains in-frame clones alone and is incomplete. Counted here are approximately 15,000 clones, approximately 38% occurring once; the ten biggest clones make up 3.5% to 4.5%. The germline V and J ends were trimmed by 2 bases and 0 bases, with 3 bases remaining between them. From germline, CDR1 is SGHTA and CDR2 FQGTGA. This CDR3 comprises 13 residues. Only a few counts were recorded for this clone.

The chain uses TRBV7-3 and TRBJ2-3; D uncertain. The origin of this receptor is a human patient who received an intestinal transplant. Source: alloreactive CD8+ T cells from a mixed lymphocyte reaction culture, taken before intestinal transplant. Described subset: CFSE-low proliferating T cells sorted from approximately 6-day pre-transplant mixed lymphocyte reaction (GvH or HvG direction). The CDR3 spells CASSLQSTDTQYF. The CDR3 DNA sequence: TGTGCCAGCAGCTTACAGAGCACAGATACGCAGTATTTT.